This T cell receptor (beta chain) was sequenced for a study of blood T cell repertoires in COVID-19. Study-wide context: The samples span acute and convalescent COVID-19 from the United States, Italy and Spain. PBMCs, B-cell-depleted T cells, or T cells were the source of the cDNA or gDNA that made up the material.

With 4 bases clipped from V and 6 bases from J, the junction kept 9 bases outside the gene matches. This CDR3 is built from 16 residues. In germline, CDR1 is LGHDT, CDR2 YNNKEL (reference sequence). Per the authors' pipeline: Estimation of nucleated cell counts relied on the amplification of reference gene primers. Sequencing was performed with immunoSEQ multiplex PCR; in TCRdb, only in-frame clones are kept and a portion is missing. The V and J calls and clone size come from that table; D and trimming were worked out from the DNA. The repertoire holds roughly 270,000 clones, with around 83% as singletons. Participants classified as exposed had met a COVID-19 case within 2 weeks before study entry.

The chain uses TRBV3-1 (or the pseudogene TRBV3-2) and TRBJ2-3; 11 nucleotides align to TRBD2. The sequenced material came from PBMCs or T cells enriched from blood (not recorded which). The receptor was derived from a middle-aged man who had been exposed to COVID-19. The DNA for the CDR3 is TGTGCCAGCAGCCGGACACTAGCGGGAGAATGGGATACGCAGTATTTT. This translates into CASSRTLAGEWDTQYF.